The T cell receptor beta chain under discussion was sequenced for a study of patients and donors after allogeneic stem cell transplantation. In TCRdb, the RT-PCR reads were re-called with MiXCR into one record per CDR3 protein. The sample has roughly 880,000 distinct CDR3 sequences; roughly 17% are singletons. This clonotype came up a few times. The CDR3 sequence is 15 residues long. CDR1 is DFQATT, CDR2 SNEGSKA, per germline (reference sequence). Trimming removed 0 bases from V and 0 bases from J; junction bases left unmatched: 5. This sequence was found in a human donor who was either an allogeneic HSCT recipient or a stem cell or donor lymphocyte infusion donor (not recorded which). It is not recorded whose cells these are; they may come from a transplant donor. V is TRBV20-1 and J is TRBJ2-7, with 7 bases lining up with TRBD2. The sequencing sample was made of blood, either unsorted or a sorted T cell fraction (not recorded which). The CDR3 here is CSARDRASGSYEQYF. The CDR3 DNA follows: TGCAGTGCTAGAGATCGAGCTAGCGGCTCCTACGAGCAGTACTTC.